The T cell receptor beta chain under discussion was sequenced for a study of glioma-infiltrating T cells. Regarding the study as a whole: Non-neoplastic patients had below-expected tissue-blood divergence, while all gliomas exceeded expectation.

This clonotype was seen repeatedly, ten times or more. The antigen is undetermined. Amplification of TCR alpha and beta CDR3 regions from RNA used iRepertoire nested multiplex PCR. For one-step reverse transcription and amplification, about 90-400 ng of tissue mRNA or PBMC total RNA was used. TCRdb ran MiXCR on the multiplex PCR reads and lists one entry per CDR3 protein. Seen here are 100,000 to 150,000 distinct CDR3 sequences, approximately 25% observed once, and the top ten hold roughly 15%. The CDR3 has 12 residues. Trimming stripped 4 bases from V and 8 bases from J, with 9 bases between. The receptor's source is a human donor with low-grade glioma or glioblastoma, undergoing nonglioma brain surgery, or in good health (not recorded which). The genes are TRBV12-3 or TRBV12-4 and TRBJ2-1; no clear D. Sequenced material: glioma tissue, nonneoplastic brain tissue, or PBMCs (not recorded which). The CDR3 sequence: CASSSPRDEQFF. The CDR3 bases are TGTGCCAGCAGTTCCCCAAGGGATGAGCAGTTCTTC.